A selection of T cell receptor beta chains follows, all from one sample in a study of naive and memory T cell subsets. TCRdb independently ran MiXCR on the UMI-ligation and nested PCR reads; one entry per CDR3 protein. This sample has some 83,000 distinct CDR3 sequences, with around 13% found just once. The material sequenced was central memory CD4+ T cells from blood. Source of these receptors: a human donor in good health. The CDR3 runs from the conserved cysteine through the conserved F or W. Fields, in order: D gene, V gene, J gene, clone size, CDR3 DNA, CDR3 protein. D genes are given only for firm matches. Size is stated for part of the rows, as once, few or many counts, or as a class when the clone is expanded.

D gene: TRBD2; V gene: TRBV20-1; J gene: TRBJ2-1; clone size: .; CDR3 DNA: TGCAGTGTCTCAAGGAGGAGCGGGAGTCAGAATGAGCAGTTCTTC; CDR3 protein: CSVSRRSGSQNEQFF
D gene: TRBD1; V gene: TRBV20-1; J gene: TRBJ1-4; clone size: many; CDR3 DNA: TGCAGTGCTAGAGGGACAGGGACTAATGAAAAACTGTTTTTT; CDR3 protein: CSARGTGTNEKLFF
D gene: TRBD1; V gene: TRBV6-5; J gene: TRBJ1-1; clone size: .; CDR3 DNA: TGTGCCAGCAGTCCCAGGCCTGACAGGGCAAGGAACACTGAAGCTTTCTTT; CDR3 protein: CASSPRPDRARNTEAFF
D gene: .; V gene: TRBV24-1; J gene: TRBJ1-2; clone size: .; CDR3 DNA: TGTGCCACCAGTGACTCCAGGGTGCCCTCCGGGGGCTACACCTTC; CDR3 protein: CATSDSRVPSGGYTF
D gene: .; V gene: TRBV7-2; J gene: TRBJ1-1; clone size: .; CDR3 DNA: TGTGCCAGCAGCTTGGAGGGGACGGGCACTGAAGCTTTCTTT; CDR3 protein: CASSLEGTGTEAFF
D gene: .; V gene: TRBV12-3/TRBV12-4; J gene: TRBJ2-5; clone size: .; CDR3 DNA: TGTGCCAGCAGTTTGGTGCAGGGCGGTTCAAGGATAGAGACCCAGTACTTC; CDR3 protein: CASSLVQGGSRIETQYF
D gene: .; V gene: TRBV18; J gene: TRBJ1-1; clone size: .; CDR3 DNA: TGTGCCAGCTCAGAAAAATTGACAGGGAACACTGAAGCTTTCTTT; CDR3 protein: CASSEKLTGNTEAFF
D gene: .; V gene: TRBV24-1; J gene: TRBJ2-7; clone size: .; CDR3 DNA: TGTGCCACCAGTGATCCGGGACAAGGTGACGAGCAGTACTTC; CDR3 protein: CATSDPGQGDEQYF
D gene: .; V gene: TRBV5-1; J gene: TRBJ2-3; clone size: few; CDR3 DNA: TGCGCCAGCAGCTCCCAGGACTATCTCACAGATACGCAGTATTTT; CDR3 protein: CASSSQDYLTDTQYF
D gene: TRBD2; V gene: TRBV29-1; J gene: TRBJ2-1; clone size: many; CDR3 DNA: TGCAGCGTTAAAGTACTAGCGACCTACAATGAGCAGTTCTTC; CDR3 protein: CSVKVLATYNEQFF
D gene: .; V gene: TRBV7-9; J gene: TRBJ1-2; clone size: many; CDR3 DNA: TGTGCCAGCAGCTTCGGGCAGGGTGGCTATGGCTACACCTTC; CDR3 protein: CASSFGQGGYGYTF
D gene: .; V gene: TRBV7-2; J gene: TRBJ1-5; clone size: few; CDR3 DNA: TGTGCCAGCAGTCGACAGGACAGACAGCCCCAGCATTTT; CDR3 protein: CASSRQDRQPQHF
D gene: .; V gene: TRBV5-1; J gene: TRBJ1-1; clone size: few; CDR3 DNA: TGCGCCAGCAGCTGGCAGGACAGAAACACTGAAGCTTTCTTT; CDR3 protein: CASSWQDRNTEAFF
D gene: TRBD1; V gene: TRBV20-1; J gene: TRBJ1-1; clone size: .; CDR3 DNA: TGCAGTGTCCGCCCCGGGACAGGGGGGAGTAGCACTGAAGCTTTCTTT; CDR3 protein: CSVRPGTGGSSTEAFF
D gene: TRBD1; V gene: TRBV5-4; J gene: TRBJ2-1; clone size: few; CDR3 DNA: TGTGCCAGCAGCTCCGCCGGGACAGGGCTTCGTGGAGCCTACAATGAGCAGTTCTTC; CDR3 protein: CASSSAGTGLRGAYNEQFF
D gene: .; V gene: TRBV29-1; J gene: TRBJ1-5; clone size: few; CDR3 DNA: TGCAGCGTTGTAGTGAGGGGCGGAAGCAATCAGCCCCAGCATTTT; CDR3 protein: CSVVVRGGSNQPQHF